Each of the 3 T cell receptor beta chains below was sequenced from the same sample in a study of OX40 agonist ivuxolimab in advanced cancers. Produced via immunoSEQ multiplex PCR; TCRdb's table is partial and in-frame only. Here the sample spans 75,000 to 95,000 clones, 85% to 90% being singletons. Sequencing used CD4+ or CD8+ T cells sorted from blood, obtained in a trial of the OX40 agonist ivuxolimab. The receptors here all came from an adult with an advanced solid tumor such as melanoma, head and neck, liver or kidney cancer.

V gene TRBV11-2 combines with J gene TRBJ2-7, with a possible D match to TRBD2 (6 bases). The length of the CDR3 is 16 residues. Trimming took off 1 base at V and 0 bases at J, with 13 bases between the two ends. Germline loops: CDR1 SGHAT, CDR2 FQNNGV. As DNA, the CDR3 is TGTGCCAGCAGCTTAGGGCGGGGCTTCGGCTCCTACGAGCAGTACTTC. This sequence encodes CASSLGRGFGSYEQYF.

The V call is TRBV9, the J call TRBJ2-1; D is uncertain. Trimming took off 0 bases at V and 7 bases at J, with 11 bases between the two ends. Germline V gene sequence: CDR1 SGDLS, CDR2 YYNGEE. The length of the CDR3 is 14 residues. The CDR3 bases are TGTGCCAGCAGCGTAGACGTCTTCGGGAATGAGCAGTTCTTC. Amino acids: CASSVDVFGNEQFF.

The V and J genes are TRBV28 and TRBJ1-2; D gene uncertain. V lost 6 bases and J lost 2, with 10 bases in between. CDR1 and CDR2 (germline): MDHEN, SYDVKM. The length of the CDR3 is 13 residues. CDR3 DNA sequence: TGTGCCAGCAGCTCCGGGCCCAACTATGGCTACACCTTC. This translates into CASSSGPNYGYTF.